These T cell receptor beta chains were read from a single sample in a study of blood T cell repertoires in COVID-19. TCRdb's table, derived via immunoSEQ multiplex PCR, lists solely in-frame clones and lacks some. The sample carries around 45,000 clones, around 86% recorded once. Sequenced: peripheral blood. Receptor source: a man between 60 and 70 years old with active or convalescent COVID-19. Each CDR3 is given without its conserved first and last residue. Each record gives: D gene, V gene, J gene, CDR3 protein. The D gene is left open where the match is weak.

D gene: -; V gene: TRBV5-1; J gene: TRBJ1-1; CDR3 protein: ASSLDTPGDTEAF
D gene: -; V gene: TRBV24-1; J gene: TRBJ2-1; CDR3 protein: ATEAGHNYNEQF
D gene: TRBD1; V gene: TRBV6-6; J gene: TRBJ1-4; CDR3 protein: ASRLGQGNEKLF
D gene: TRBD2; V gene: TRBV9; J gene: TRBJ2-3; CDR3 protein: ASSVSSSGDTDTQY
D gene: TRBD1; V gene: TRBV10-3; J gene: TRBJ2-7; CDR3 protein: AISSGDRPYEQY
D gene: -; V gene: TRBV2; J gene: TRBJ1-1; CDR3 protein: ASTSEGGDSEAF
D gene: TRBD1; V gene: TRBV18; J gene: TRBJ2-7; CDR3 protein: ASSPYRGDEQY
D gene: TRBD2; V gene: TRBV6-4; J gene: TRBJ2-3; CDR3 protein: ASSASGLQGTQY
D gene: -; V gene: TRBV28; J gene: TRBJ1-4; CDR3 protein: ASKLQGATNEKLF
D gene: TRBD1; V gene: TRBV10-3; J gene: TRBJ2-2; CDR3 protein: ASKNRGKDTGELF
D gene: -; V gene: TRBV5-6; J gene: TRBJ1-1; CDR3 protein: ASSLGPPGQGRDTEAF
D gene: TRBD2; V gene: TRBV6-2/TRBV6-3; J gene: TRBJ2-1; CDR3 protein: ASSYDRTSGGPHEQF
D gene: -; V gene: TRBV2; J gene: TRBJ1-2; CDR3 protein: ASNPAGKPGYT
D gene: TRBD2; V gene: TRBV10-3; J gene: TRBJ2-3; CDR3 protein: AIRTSGGPRDTDTQY
D gene: TRBD1; V gene: TRBV6-5; J gene: TRBJ2-3; CDR3 protein: ASSYGGQAPDTQY
D gene: -; V gene: TRBV18; J gene: TRBJ1-2; CDR3 protein: ASSPRSGVDYGYT
D gene: TRBD1; V gene: TRBV29-1; J gene: TRBJ1-1; CDR3 protein: SVELDRENTEAF
D gene: -; V gene: TRBV6-5; J gene: TRBJ2-3; CDR3 protein: ASSYPGTESTDTQY
D gene: -; V gene: TRBV6-5; J gene: TRBJ2-7; CDR3 protein: ASRNRETEAYEQY
D gene: TRBD1; V gene: TRBV27; J gene: TRBJ1-2; CDR3 protein: ASSKGQGAMLGYGYT
D gene: TRBD2; V gene: TRBV13; J gene: TRBJ2-2; CDR3 protein: ASSQTSGSNTGELF
D gene: TRBD2; V gene: TRBV5-1; J gene: TRBJ2-5; CDR3 protein: ASSLLAGGRAETQY
D gene: -; V gene: TRBV24-1; J gene: TRBJ2-1; CDR3 protein: ATSDTRGANEQF
D gene: TRBD1; V gene: TRBV5-6; J gene: TRBJ2-7; CDR3 protein: ASSALQGFHYEQY
D gene: -; V gene: TRBV20-1; J gene: TRBJ2-7; CDR3 protein: SAWEVDEQY
D gene: TRBD1; V gene: TRBV28; J gene: TRBJ1-2; CDR3 protein: ASIQQGRFFYGYT
D gene: -; V gene: TRBV28; J gene: TRBJ2-5; CDR3 protein: ASSQRVLEETQY
D gene: TRBD1; V gene: TRBV6-1; J gene: TRBJ1-2; CDR3 protein: ASSDQDRGYGYT
D gene: -; V gene: TRBV30; J gene: TRBJ1-5; CDR3 protein: AWSREGDQPQH
D gene: TRBD1; V gene: TRBV6-1; J gene: TRBJ2-3; CDR3 protein: ASSEYGGTGSAISTDTQY
D gene: -; V gene: TRBV7-9; J gene: TRBJ1-1; CDR3 protein: ASSPFTEAF
D gene: -; V gene: TRBV3-1/TRBV3-2; J gene: TRBJ2-5; CDR3 protein: ASSQQLASETQY
D gene: -; V gene: TRBV5-1; J gene: TRBJ2-5; CDR3 protein: ASSPLLTEQETQY
D gene: -; V gene: TRBV25-1; J gene: TRBJ1-3; CDR3 protein: ASTGGISGNTIY
D gene: TRBD2; V gene: TRBV28; J gene: TRBJ2-5; CDR3 protein: ASSLRGGGIETQY
D gene: TRBD1; V gene: TRBV7-2; J gene: TRBJ2-1; CDR3 protein: ASSADRASSYNEQF
D gene: -; V gene: TRBV2; J gene: TRBJ1-2; CDR3 protein: ASSDSPGGGYT
D gene: -; V gene: TRBV3-1/TRBV3-2; J gene: TRBJ2-3; CDR3 protein: ASSQVAGTDTQY
D gene: -; V gene: TRBV2; J gene: TRBJ1-5; CDR3 protein: ASSVGLLGAQPQH
D gene: -; V gene: TRBV7-2; J gene: TRBJ1-2; CDR3 protein: ASSSEAPNGYT
D gene: TRBD1; V gene: TRBV28; J gene: TRBJ1-2; CDR3 protein: ASSSTKRTGNYGYT
D gene: TRBD1; V gene: TRBV5-1; J gene: TRBJ2-5; CDR3 protein: ASSPRDSQETQY
D gene: -; V gene: TRBV9; J gene: TRBJ1-1; CDR3 protein: ASSVFSSLMNTEAF
D gene: TRBD1; V gene: TRBV12-3/TRBV12-4; J gene: TRBJ1-4; CDR3 protein: ASNTGTEEKLF
D gene: -; V gene: TRBV13; J gene: TRBJ2-3; CDR3 protein: ASSLEGADTQY
D gene: -; V gene: TRBV12-5; J gene: TRBJ2-1; CDR3 protein: ASGSSAGVNEQF
D gene: -; V gene: TRBV5-1; J gene: TRBJ2-3; CDR3 protein: ASSLGERTDTQY
D gene: -; V gene: TRBV5-6; J gene: TRBJ1-5; CDR3 protein: ASSLGGVAQPQH
D gene: TRBD2; V gene: TRBV2; J gene: TRBJ2-5; CDR3 protein: ASSSIKGLAGGQYQETQY
D gene: TRBD1; V gene: TRBV12-3/TRBV12-4; J gene: TRBJ2-2; CDR3 protein: ASSPPQGVELF
D gene: -; V gene: TRBV6-2/TRBV6-3; J gene: TRBJ1-3; CDR3 protein: ASSSFGQAGNTIY
D gene: -; V gene: TRBV3-1/TRBV3-2; J gene: TRBJ2-7; CDR3 protein: ASSQEGREQY
D gene: TRBD1; V gene: TRBV5-1; J gene: TRBJ2-5; CDR3 protein: ASSPVTGGSETQY
D gene: TRBD1; V gene: TRBV7-9; J gene: TRBJ1-1; CDR3 protein: ASSLAGQGAFNTEAF
D gene: -; V gene: TRBV9; J gene: TRBJ2-2; CDR3 protein: ASSGPTREVTGELF
D gene: -; V gene: TRBV18; J gene: TRBJ1-1; CDR3 protein: ASSPPFGPEVAEAF